This T cell receptor (beta chain) was recovered during a study of T cell repertoires in cytomegalovirus infection. This clonotype was detected ten times or more. As yet, its antigen is unknown. TCRdb passed the reads through MiXCR, listing each CDR3 protein once. The sample includes hundreds of thousands of distinct CDR3 sequences, roughly 30% of them seen just once. CDR1 is SGHTA, CDR2 FQGNSA, per germline. V was trimmed by 4 bases and J by 2 bases, leaving 16 bases between them. The CDR3 is 16 residues long. This TCR was recovered from a human donor in good health (CMV status not recorded). Some clones in this sample may be carry-over from other donors' samples. Sequencing used cultured CD8+ T cells from PBMCs, obtained from culture after CMV antigen stimulation. The chain couples TRBV7-2 to TRBJ2-3; D is perhaps TRBD2 (7 bases). CDR3 DNA sequence: TGTGCCAGCAGCTCCCTAGGGGGGGGATTCACAGATACGCAGTATTTT. Translating gives CASSSLGGGFTDTQYF.